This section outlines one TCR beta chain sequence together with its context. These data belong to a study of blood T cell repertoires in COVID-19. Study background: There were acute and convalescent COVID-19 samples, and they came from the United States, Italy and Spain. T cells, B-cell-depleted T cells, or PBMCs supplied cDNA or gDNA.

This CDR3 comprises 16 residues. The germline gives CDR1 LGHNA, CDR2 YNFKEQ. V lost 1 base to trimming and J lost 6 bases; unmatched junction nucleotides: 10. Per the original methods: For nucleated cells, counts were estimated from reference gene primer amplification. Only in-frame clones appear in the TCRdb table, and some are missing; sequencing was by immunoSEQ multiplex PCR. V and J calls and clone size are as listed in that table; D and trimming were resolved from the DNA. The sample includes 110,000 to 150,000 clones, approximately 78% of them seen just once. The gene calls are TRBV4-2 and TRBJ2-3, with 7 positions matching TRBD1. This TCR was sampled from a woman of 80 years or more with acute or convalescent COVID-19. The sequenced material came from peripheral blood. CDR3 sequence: CASSQAATGYLDTQYF. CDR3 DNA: TGTGCCAGCAGCCAAGCAGCGACAGGGTATTTGGATACGCAGTATTTT.